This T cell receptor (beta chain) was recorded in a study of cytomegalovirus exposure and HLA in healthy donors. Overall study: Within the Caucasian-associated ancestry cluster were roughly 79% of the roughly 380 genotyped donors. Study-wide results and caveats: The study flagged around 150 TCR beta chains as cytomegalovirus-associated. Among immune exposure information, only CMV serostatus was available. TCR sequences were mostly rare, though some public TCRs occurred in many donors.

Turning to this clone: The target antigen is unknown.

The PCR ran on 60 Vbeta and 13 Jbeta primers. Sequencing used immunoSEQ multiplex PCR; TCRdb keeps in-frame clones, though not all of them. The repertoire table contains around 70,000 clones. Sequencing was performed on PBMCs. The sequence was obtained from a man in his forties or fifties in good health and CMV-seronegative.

The chain's CDR3 is CASSQAELAGVTGELFF. CDR3 coding DNA: TGTGCCAGCAGCCAAGCGGAGCTAGCGGGGGTTACCGGGGAGCTGTTTTTT. The chain links TRBV4-2 to TRBJ2-2; 10 nucleotides align to TRBD2. Trimming cost V 1 base and J 5 bases; bases outside gene matches: 7. The CDR3 is 17 residues long. Germline V gene data show CDR1 as LGHNA and CDR2 as YNFKEQ.